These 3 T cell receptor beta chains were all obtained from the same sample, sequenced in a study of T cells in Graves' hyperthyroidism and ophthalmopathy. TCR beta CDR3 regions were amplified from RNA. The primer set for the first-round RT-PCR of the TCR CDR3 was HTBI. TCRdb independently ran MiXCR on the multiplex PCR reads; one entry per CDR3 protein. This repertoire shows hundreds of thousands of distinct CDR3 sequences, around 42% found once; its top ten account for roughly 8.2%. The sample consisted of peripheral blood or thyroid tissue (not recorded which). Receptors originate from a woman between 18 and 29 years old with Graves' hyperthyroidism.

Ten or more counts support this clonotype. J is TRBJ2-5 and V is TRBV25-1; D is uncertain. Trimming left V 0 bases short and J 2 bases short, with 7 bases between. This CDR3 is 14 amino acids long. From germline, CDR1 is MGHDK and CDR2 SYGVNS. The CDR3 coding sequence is TGTGCCAGCAGTGAATACGGATTACAAGAGACCCAGTACTTC. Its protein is CASSEYGLQETQYF.

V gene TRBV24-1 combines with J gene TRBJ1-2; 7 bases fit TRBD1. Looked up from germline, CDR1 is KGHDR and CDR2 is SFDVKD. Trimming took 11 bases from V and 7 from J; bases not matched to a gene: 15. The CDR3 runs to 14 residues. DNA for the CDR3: TGTGCCAGCAGCCACGCCAGGACAGGCGGTGGCTACACCTTC. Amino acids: CASSHARTGGGYTF.

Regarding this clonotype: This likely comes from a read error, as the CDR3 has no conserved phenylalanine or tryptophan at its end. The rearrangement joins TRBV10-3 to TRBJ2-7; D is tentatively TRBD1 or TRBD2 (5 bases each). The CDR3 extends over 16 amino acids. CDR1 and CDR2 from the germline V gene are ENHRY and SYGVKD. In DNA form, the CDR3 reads TGTGCCAGCAGTTTTTCCCCCTCACGGTCAGGGAGCGAGCAGTACCTC. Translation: CASSFSPSRSGSEQYL.